Described below is a single T cell receptor beta chain sequence and its context. Its antigen is undetermined. Sequenced by immunoSEQ multiplex PCR; TCRdb stores in-frame clones only, minus some. This sample carries 90,000 to 130,000 clones, about 74% of them seen once, and the ten largest clones take 4.7%. This record comes from a study of PD-1 blockade in mismatch repair-deficient tumors. The wider study: Patients had fewer than 15 mismatch repair-deficient cancer types and were previously treated and progressing. Study observations and caveats: Rapid post-treatment expansion, then contraction, generally preceding radiologic response, marked tumor-resident clones.

The CDR3 is 15 amino acids. Germline loops: CDR1 MNHEY, CDR2 SMNVEV (reference sequence). Germline trimming cut 3 bases from V and 3 bases from J; bases unmatched to any gene: 4. Every patient had mismatch repair deficiency by PCR or immunohistochemistry. The TCR-sequenced patients were a few responders to pembrolizumab. The sequencing used peripheral blood, collected 60 to 65 weeks after starting pembrolizumab. This chain links TRBV27 with TRBJ2-2; 7 bases match TRBD2. The origin of this receptor is an adult with mismatch repair-deficient cancer. The CDR3 protein is CASSFRGSYTGELFF. DNA for the CDR3: TGTGCCAGCAGTTTCCGCGGGAGTTACACCGGGGAGCTGTTTTTT.